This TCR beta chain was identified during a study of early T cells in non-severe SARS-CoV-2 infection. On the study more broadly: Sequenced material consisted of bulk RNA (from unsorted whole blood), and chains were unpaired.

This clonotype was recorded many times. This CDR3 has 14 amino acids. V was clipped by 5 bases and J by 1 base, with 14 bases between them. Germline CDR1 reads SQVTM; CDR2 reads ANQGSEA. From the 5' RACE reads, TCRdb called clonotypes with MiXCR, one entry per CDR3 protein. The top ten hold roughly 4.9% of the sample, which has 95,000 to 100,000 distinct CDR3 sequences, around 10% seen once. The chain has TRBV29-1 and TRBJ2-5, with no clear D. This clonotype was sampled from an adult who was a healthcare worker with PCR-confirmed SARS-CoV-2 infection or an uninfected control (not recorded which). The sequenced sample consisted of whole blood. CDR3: CSVRGRMLQETQYF. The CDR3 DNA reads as TGCAGCGTTCGAGGTCGGATGCTCCAAGAGACCCAGTACTTC. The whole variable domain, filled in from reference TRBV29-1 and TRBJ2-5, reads SAVISQKPSRDICQRGTSLTIQCQVDSQVTMMFWYRQQPGQSLTLIATANQGSEATYESGFVIDKFPISRPNLTFSTLTVSNMSPEDSSIYLCSVRGRMLQETQYFGPGTRLLVL.